This TCR beta chain comes out of a study of cytomegalovirus exposure and HLA in healthy donors. The primer mix had 60 Vbeta and 13 Jbeta primers. TCRdb's copy holds only in-frame clones and misses some; the assay was immunoSEQ multiplex PCR. The repertoire holds some 160,000 clones, with roughly four fifths as singletons. Germline-derived CDR1 and CDR2 are MNHEY and SVGAGI. This CDR3 region has 14 residues. The receptor's source is a man in his forties or fifties in good health and CMV-seronegative. The source material was PBMCs. The chain employs TRBV6-5 and TRBJ2-5, with 7 bases identical to TRBD1. Judging by the DNA end, TRBJ2-7 fits better; the J call may be wrong. In nucleotides, the CDR3 is TGTGCCAGCAGTTCCCACAGGGGAAGTGGCGAGCAGTACTTC. Protein sequence: CASSSHRGSGEQYF.